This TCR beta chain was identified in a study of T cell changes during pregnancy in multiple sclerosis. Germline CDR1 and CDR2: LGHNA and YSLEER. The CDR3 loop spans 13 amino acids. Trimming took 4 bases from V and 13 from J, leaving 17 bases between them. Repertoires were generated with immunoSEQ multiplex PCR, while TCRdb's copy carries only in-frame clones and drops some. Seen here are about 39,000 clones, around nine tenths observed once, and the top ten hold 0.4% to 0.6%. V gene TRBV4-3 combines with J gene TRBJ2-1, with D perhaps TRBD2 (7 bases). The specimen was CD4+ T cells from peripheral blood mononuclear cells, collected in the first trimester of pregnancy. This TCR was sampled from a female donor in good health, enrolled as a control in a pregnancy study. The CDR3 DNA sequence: TGCGCCAGCAGCCCTGGGGGGGGCATGATCCAGTTCTTC. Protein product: CASSPGGGMIQFF.